This T cell receptor (beta chain) emerged from a study of shared clonotypes between healthy human individuals. After removal of 2 bases from V and 4 bases from J, the junction contained 12 bases not matched to a gene. CDR3 length: 18 amino acids. Germline CDR1 and CDR2: WNHNN and SYGVQD (reference sequence). Measured with immunoSEQ multiplex PCR; TCRdb has only the in-frame clones, and not every one. This sample has about 2,500,000 clones, with approximately 90% found just once. The TCR sequence derives from a man in his late teens or twenties in good health. V usage is TRBV10-1 and J usage is TRBJ1-5; TRBD1 matches at 9 bases. The sequenced sample consisted of naive CD4+ T cells sorted from blood. Subset noted: CD45RA+ positively selected. CDR3 bases: TGCGCCAGCAGTGAGCCTCCTCCGGGACAGGGAGTGAATCAGCCCCAGCATTTT. The encoded protein is CASSEPPPGQGVNQPQHF.